Below, one T cell receptor (beta chain) is given with its context. Its cognate antigen is unknown. Repertoires were generated with immunoSEQ multiplex PCR, while TCRdb's copy carries only in-frame clones and drops some. Seen here are around 30,000 clones, roughly 91% observed once, and the top ten hold about an eighth. This sample was included in a study of T cells in localized non-small cell lung cancer. Study conclusions and caveats: A median of roughly 52 of the top 100 tumor clones appeared in adjacent lung, which was paired and uninvolved.

Sequenced here: peripheral blood, sampled before any cancer treatment. The TCR originated in a female donor older than 55 with stage III squamous cell lung carcinoma.

The CDR3 coding sequence is TGTGCCAGTAGTATCGGTCTTGGAGGGCCTCAGGAAAAACTGTTTTTT. Protein sequence: CASSIGLGGPQEKLFF. The chain uses TRBV19 and TRBJ1-4; D remains unclear. Germline values: CDR1 LNHDA, CDR2 SQIVND (reference sequence). V lost 3 bases, J lost 8 bases, and 19 bases lay in between. The CDR3 loop spans 16 amino acids.